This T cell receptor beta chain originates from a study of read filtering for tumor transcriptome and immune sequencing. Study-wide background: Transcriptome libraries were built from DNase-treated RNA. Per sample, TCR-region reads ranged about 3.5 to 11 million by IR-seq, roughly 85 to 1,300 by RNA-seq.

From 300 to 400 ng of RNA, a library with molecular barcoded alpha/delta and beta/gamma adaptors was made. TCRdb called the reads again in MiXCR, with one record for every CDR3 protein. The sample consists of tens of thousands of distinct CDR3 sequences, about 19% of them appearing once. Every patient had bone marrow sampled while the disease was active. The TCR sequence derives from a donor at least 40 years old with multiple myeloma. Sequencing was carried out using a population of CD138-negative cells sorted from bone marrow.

CDR3 in DNA: TGTGCCGGCGACAGGGGAAATGAGCAGTTCTTC. Translation: CAGDRGNEQFF. This chain uses TRBV6-4 with TRBJ2-1; TRBD1 matches at 8 bases. V was clipped by 11 bases and J by 7 bases; unmatched bases: 4. The CDR3 totals 11 residues. The germline CDR1 and CDR2 sequences are MRHNA and SNTAGT.